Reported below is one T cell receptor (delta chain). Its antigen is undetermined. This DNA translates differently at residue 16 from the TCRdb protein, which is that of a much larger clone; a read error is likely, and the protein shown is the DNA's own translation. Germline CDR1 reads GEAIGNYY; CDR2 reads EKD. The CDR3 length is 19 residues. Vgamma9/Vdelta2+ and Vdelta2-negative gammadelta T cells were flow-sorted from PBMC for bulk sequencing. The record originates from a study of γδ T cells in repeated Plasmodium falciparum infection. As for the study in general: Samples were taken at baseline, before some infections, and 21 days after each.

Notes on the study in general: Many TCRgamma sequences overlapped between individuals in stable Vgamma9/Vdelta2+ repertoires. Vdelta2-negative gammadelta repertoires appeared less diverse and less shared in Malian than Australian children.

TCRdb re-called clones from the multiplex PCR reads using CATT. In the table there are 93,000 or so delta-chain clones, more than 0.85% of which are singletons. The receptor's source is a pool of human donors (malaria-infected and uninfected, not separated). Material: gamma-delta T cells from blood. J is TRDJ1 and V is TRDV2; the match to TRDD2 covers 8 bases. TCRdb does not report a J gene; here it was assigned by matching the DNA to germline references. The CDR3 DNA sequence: TGTGCCTGTGACCCGCGCTTCCTACACGGGGTTCCGTACACCGATGAACTCATCTTT. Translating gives CACDPRFLHGVPYTDELIF.